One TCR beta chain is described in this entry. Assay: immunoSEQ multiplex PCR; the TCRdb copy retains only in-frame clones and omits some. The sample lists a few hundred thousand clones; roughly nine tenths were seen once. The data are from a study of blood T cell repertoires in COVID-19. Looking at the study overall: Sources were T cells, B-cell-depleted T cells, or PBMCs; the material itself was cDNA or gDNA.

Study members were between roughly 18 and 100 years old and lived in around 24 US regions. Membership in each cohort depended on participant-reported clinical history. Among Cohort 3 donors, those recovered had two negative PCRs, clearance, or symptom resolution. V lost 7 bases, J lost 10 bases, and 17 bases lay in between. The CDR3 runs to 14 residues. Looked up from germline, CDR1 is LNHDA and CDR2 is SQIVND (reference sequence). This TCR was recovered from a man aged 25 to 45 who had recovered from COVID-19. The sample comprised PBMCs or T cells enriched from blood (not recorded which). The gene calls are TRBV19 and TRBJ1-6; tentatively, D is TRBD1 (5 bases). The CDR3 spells CASTLPGGESPLHF. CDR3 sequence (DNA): TGTGCCAGTACTCTACCGGGGGGGGAATCACCCCTCCACTTT.